The 28 T cell receptor beta chains in this list originate from one sample, sequenced in a study of OX40 agonist ivuxolimab in advanced cancers. Profiled with immunoSEQ multiplex PCR; TCRdb holds only in-frame clones, not every one. The sample has around 64,000 clones; about four fifths are singletons. The specimen was CD4+ or CD8+ T cells sorted from blood, collected in a trial of the OX40 agonist ivuxolimab. The receptors originated from an adult with an advanced solid tumor such as melanoma, head and neck, liver or kidney cancer.

Ten or more counts support this clone. The chain employs TRBV6-5 and TRBJ1-2; TRBD1 aligns across 8 bases. The germline V gene has CDR1 MNHEY and CDR2 SVGAGI. Unmatched junction bases numbered 4, after V lost 8 bases and J lost 8 bases. The CDR3 totals 11 residues. The CDR3 DNA reads as TGTGCCAGCCGACAGGGGCAGGGCTACACCTTC. This sequence encodes CASRQGQGYTF.

The chain joins TRBV29-1 to TRBJ1-2; D is ambiguous. Germline V lookup: CDR1 SQVTM, CDR2 ANQGSEA. Trimming took off 7 bases at V and 2 bases at J, with 17 bases between the two ends. The length of the CDR3 is 14 residues. The chain's CDR3 is CSAQSPDGNYGYTF. The CDR3, as DNA: TGCAGCGCTCAGTCACCGGACGGAAACTATGGCTACACCTTC.

A few counts support this clone. This chain connects TRBV29-1 to TRBJ1-5, with 9 bases aligning to TRBD1. The CDR3 sequence is 16 residues long. Germline CDR1 SQVTM, CDR2 ANQGSEA. J was trimmed by 6 bases and V by 6 bases; bases with no gene match: 15. The chain's CDR3 is CSVQISAGTGSQPQHF. In nucleotides, the CDR3 is TGCAGCGTCCAAATTTCTGCAGGGACAGGGTCTCAGCCCCAGCATTTT.

The chain is built from TRBV7-6 and TRBJ2-2; a weak D match, TRBD2 (7 bases). This CDR3 comprises 17 residues. Germline assignment: CDR1 SGHVS and CDR2 FNYEAQ. Trimming stripped 2 bases from V and 4 bases from J, with 17 bases between. The CDR3 region is CASSLRSGGLGTGELFF. DNA of the CDR3: TGTGCCAGCAGCTTAAGGTCGGGGGGCCTGGGCACCGGGGAGCTGTTTTTT.

The chain joins TRBV2 to TRBJ2-6, with D possibly matching TRBD1 (5 bases). Trimming removed 7 bases from V and 0 bases from J, with 16 bases in between. Per the germline V gene, CDR1 is SNHLY and CDR2 is FYNNEI. The CDR3 extends over 17 amino acids. The DNA for the CDR3 is TGTGCCAGCAACCAGGGATTTTTTAGCTCTGGGGCCAACGTCCTGACTTTC. Protein product: CASNQGFFSSGANVLTF.

This clone was seen only once. The chain combines TRBV7-2 with TRBJ1-4; a weak D match, TRBD1 (5 bases). Trimming pared 4 bases from V and 8 bases from J, leaving 17 bases between. The V gene's germline CDR1 is SGHTA and CDR2 FQGNSA. The CDR3 sequence is 15 residues long. CDR3 region: CASSSSGTDLEKLFF. CDR3 DNA sequence: TGTGCCAGCAGCTCGTCCGGGACGGATCTAGAAAAACTGTTTTTT.

The chain couples TRBV11-2 to TRBJ1-2; D is ambiguous. The CDR3 contains 13 residues. The germline gives CDR1 SGHAT, CDR2 FQNNGV. V was trimmed by 3 bases and J by 5 bases, leaving 10 bases between them. As DNA, the CDR3 is TGTGCCAGCAGCTTGCCGGCGGAGTATGGCTACACCTTC. Translation gives CASSLPAEYGYTF.

This clone has a single count. The J gene is TRBJ1-2, the V gene TRBV2, with 7 bases matching TRBD1. Germline lookup yields CDR1 SNHLY and CDR2 FYNNEI. The CDR3 is 13 amino acids. V dropped 7 bases and J dropped 6; count of bases not matched to a gene: 8. The CDR3 spells CASMGTASDGYTF. The CDR3 DNA reads TGTGCCAGCATGGGGACAGCCTCAGATGGCTACACCTTC.

The gene calls are TRBV27 and TRBJ1-1; no clear D. The V end lost 2 bases, the J end lost 6 bases, and 7 bases lay between the germline ends. Germline V gives CDR1 MNHEY, CDR2 SMNVEV (reference sequence). This CDR3 has 12 residues. As DNA, the CDR3 is TGTGCCAGCAGTTTACCGGGCCCTGAAGCTTTCTTT. The encoded protein is CASSLPGPEAFF.

The CDR3 bases are TGTGCCAGCAGTTACTGGCAGCACACTGAAGCTTTCTTT. This translates into CASSYWQHTEAFF. The V and J genes are TRBV6-5 and TRBJ1-1, with D unresolved. The V end was cut by 1 base, the J end by 3 bases, with 6 bases between. Per germline, CDR1 MNHEY and CDR2 SVGAGI. The CDR3 totals 13 residues.

This clone was observed a handful of times. This chain uses TRBV5-4 with TRBJ1-4, with 7 bases aligning to TRBD1. The CDR3 is 13 residues long. V lost 0 bases and J lost 11; bases outside the gene matches: 4. Per the germline V gene, CDR1 is SGHNT and CDR2 is YYREEE (reference sequence). The CDR3 here is CASSLERGPKLFF. DNA of the CDR3: TGTGCCAGCAGCTTGGAGAGGGGGCCCAAACTGTTTTTT. Supplemented by reference TRBV5-4 and TRBJ1-4, the full variable domain reads ETGVTQSPTHLIKTRGQQVTLRCSSQSGHNTVSWYQQALGQGPQFIFQYYREEENGRGNFPPRFSGLQFPNYSSELNVNALELDDSALYLCASSLERGPKLFFGSGTQLSVL.

This clone is deemed medium-sized. The chain couples TRBV7-9 to TRBJ1-1; D is possibly TRBD1 (5 bases). This CDR3 has 14 amino acids. Germline assignment: CDR1 SEHNR and CDR2 FQNEAQ (reference sequence). The ends were cut back, 3 bases at V and 4 bases at J, with 12 bases in the middle. DNA for the CDR3: TGTGCCAGCAGCTTGGGAGGGGCCGTCACTGAAGCTTTCTTT. Amino acids: CASSLGGAVTEAFF.

This chain connects TRBV27 to TRBJ2-3, with TRBD1 identical over 12 bases. The CDR3 contains 18 residues. CDR1 is MNHEY and CDR2 is SMNVEV in the germline V gene (reference sequence). V lost 6 bases and J lost 1; bases outside the gene matches: 11. The CDR3 DNA follows: TGTGCCAGCAGGCTTATGGGACAGGGGGCAAGTGGCACAGATACGCAGTATTTT. Protein: CASRLMGQGASGTDTQYF.

This clone was observed a single time. The V call is TRBV7-3, the J call TRBJ2-2; D gene unclear. Per germline, CDR1 SGHTA and CDR2 FQGTGA. The CDR3 sequence is 13 residues long. Trimming pared 3 bases from V and 2 bases from J, leaving 4 bases between. The CDR3 DNA reads TGTGCCAGCAGCTTCCTAAACACCGGGGAGCTGTTTTTT. Translating gives CASSFLNTGELFF. Full variable domain (outside the CDR3, taken from reference TRBV7-3 and TRBJ2-2): GAGVSQTPSNKVTEKGKYVELRCDPISGHTALYWYRQSLGQGPEFLIYFQGTGAADDSGLPNDRFFAVRPEGSVSTLKIQRTERGDSAVYLCASSFLNTGELFFGEGSRLTVL.

J is TRBJ2-3 and V is TRBV5-1; D is possibly TRBD2 (6 bases). Germline CDR1 reads SGHRS; CDR2 reads YFSETQ. V lost 4 bases to trimming and J lost 2 bases, with 14 bases between them. This CDR3 spans 15 amino acids. The CDR3 is CASSPAGSPTDTQYF. Here the CDR3 DNA reads TGCGCCAGCAGCCCGGCGGGGAGCCCCACAGATACGCAGTATTTT.

The chain employs TRBV12-2 and TRBJ2-7; the table's D call of TRBD1 was not tested on the DNA. TRBV12-2 is noted as a pseudogene. The CDR3 runs 13 residues. The CDR3 DNA reads TGTGCAAGTCGCCTAGACAGGCTGCACGAGCAGTACTTC. It codes for CASRLDRLHEQYF.

This chain connects TRBV4-3 to TRBJ2-5; 12 bases are a match to TRBD1. Judging by the DNA end, TRBJ2-7 fits better; the J call may be wrong. CDR3 length equals 15 residues. Germline V gives CDR1 LGHNA, CDR2 YSLEER. The CDR3 nucleotides read TGCGCCAGCAGCCAAACCGGGACAGGGGGCCACGAGCAGTACTTC. Amino acid sequence: CASSQTGTGGHEQYF.

The CDR3 coding sequence is TGCGCCAGCAGTGAGATAGCGGGGAGATACAATGAGCAGTTCTTC. Its translation is CASSEIAGRYNEQFF. The chain is built from TRBV10-1 and TRBJ2-1, with 8 positions matching TRBD2. Germline V gene lookup returns CDR1 WNHNN and CDR2 SYGVQD (reference sequence). The CDR3 totals 15 residues. Trimming took 2 bases from V and 4 from J; bases not matched to a gene: 4.

This chain uses TRBV5-4 with TRBJ1-3; possible D gene TRBD1, 5 bases. The germline V and J ends were trimmed by 2 bases and 0 bases, with 21 bases remaining between them. CDR3 size: 19 residues. Germline CDR1 is SGHNT and CDR2 is YYREEE (reference sequence). Here the CDR3 DNA reads TGTGCCAGCAGCTTTAGTCAGGGACTCCCCCTCTCCTCTGGAAACACCATATATTTT. Translated, it gives CASSFSQGLPLSSGNTIYF.

The chain carries TRBV5-1 and TRBJ2-7, with a tentative D call TRBD1 (6 bases). Germline-derived CDR1 and CDR2 are SGHRS and YFSETQ. V lost 4 bases and J lost 3, with 11 bases in between. CDR3 length: 13 residues. The CDR3 region is CASSPSGVYEQYF. The CDR3 DNA is TGCGCCAGCAGCCCATCAGGGGTCTACGAGCAGTACTTC.

The chain couples TRBV19 to TRBJ2-7, with 13 bases fitting TRBD2. V lost 5 bases, J lost 2 bases, and 3 bases stayed unmatched. Germline CDR1 LNHDA, CDR2 SQIVND (reference sequence). CDR3 length equals 15 residues. CDR3 coding DNA: TGTGCCAGTAGTTTCGGGACTAGCGGGACCTACGAGCAGTACTTC. This sequence encodes CASSFGTSGTYEQYF. Full variable domain (rest looked up from reference TRBV19 and TRBJ2-7): DGGITQSPKYLFRKEGQNVTLSCEQNLNHDAMYWYRQDPGQGLRLIYYSQIVNDFQKGDIAEGYSVSREKKESFPLTVTSAQKNPTAFYLCASSFGTSGTYEQYFGPGTRLTVT.

The chain is built from TRBV5-6 and TRBJ2-1; weak D call: TRBD1 (6 bases). V dropped 2 bases and J dropped 9 bases, with 15 bases sitting between them. The CDR3 is made up of 14 amino acids. Germline V gene data show CDR1 as SGHDT and CDR2 as YYEEEE. DNA of the CDR3: TGTGCCAGCAGCTTATCAGGGGCCAGGGTTGAGCAGTTCTTC. As protein: CASSLSGARVEQFF.

The gene calls are TRBV18 and TRBJ1-2, with a weak D call TRBD1 (5 bases). Germline V gene lookup returns CDR1 KGHSH and CDR2 LQKENI. This CDR3 spans 20 amino acids. The V end lost 1 base, the J end lost 2 bases, and 26 bases lay between the germline ends. CDR3 protein: CASSPQDLGFGTLENYGYTF. CDR3 bases: TGTGCCAGCTCACCACAAGACTTGGGGTTCGGGACCCTAGAGAACTATGGCTACACCTTC.

The chain joins TRBV5-6 to TRBJ2-7; 9 bases map to TRBD2. Germline V lookup: CDR1 SGHDT, CDR2 YYEEEE. V lost 0 bases and J lost 4; bases outside the gene matches: 2. This CDR3 is built from 14 residues. The CDR3 nucleotides read TGTGCCAGCAGCTTGGGTAGCGGGAGTTACGAGCAGTACTTC. Translating it yields CASSLGSGSYEQYF.

The gene calls are TRBV5-8 and TRBJ1-1; D perhaps matches TRBD1 (5 bases). Trimming shortened V by 2 bases and J by 7 bases, and 12 bases separated the two germline ends. This CDR3 has 13 amino acids. In germline, CDR1 is SGHTS, CDR2 YDEGEE. CDR3 sequence reads: CASSLMTVGEAFF. CDR3 bases: TGTGCCAGCAGCTTAATGACAGTAGGTGAAGCTTTCTTT.

The chain has TRBV2 and TRBJ2-1, with D unclear. The CDR3 is 13 residues long. The germline V gene encodes CDR1 SNHLY and CDR2 FYNNEI. V shed 6 bases and J shed 8 bases, with 14 bases lying between them. CDR3 DNA sequence: TGTGCCAGCAGGTCTGGATCGGTGGATGAGCAGTTCTTC. This encodes CASRSGSVDEQFF.

The chain has TRBV20-1 and TRBJ2-7, with no clear D. V lost 3 bases and J 3 bases, leaving 6 bases between the germline ends. The CDR3 runs to 11 residues. In germline, CDR1 is DFQATT, CDR2 SNEGSKA (reference sequence). CDR3: CSASSGYEQYF. DNA of the CDR3: TGCAGTGCTAGTTCGGGCTACGAGCAGTACTTC.

V usage is TRBV7-2 and J usage is TRBJ2-7; D gene uncertain. Per germline, CDR1 SGHTA and CDR2 FQGNSA. V lost 1 base, J lost 4 bases, and 8 bases lay in between. The CDR3 has 13 amino acids. The DNA for the CDR3 is TGTGCCAGCAGCTTAGGTGGGATGTACGAGCAGTACTTC. It codes for CASSLGGMYEQYF.